This record concerns one TCR beta chain sequence. This entry comes from a study of blood T cell repertoires in COVID-19. Study information: Some COVID-19 samples were acute and others convalescent; all came from the United States, Italy and Spain. Sample material is recorded as cDNA or gDNA derived from T cells, B-cell-depleted T cells, or PBMCs.

Authors' analysis steps: The assay estimated nucleated cells by amplifying reference gene primers. Produced via immunoSEQ multiplex PCR; TCRdb's table is partial and in-frame only. Clonal size and the V and J genes are those of that table, whereas D and trimming came from the DNA. The sample includes under 200,000 clones, 86% of them seen just once. The CDR3 length is 15 residues. Per germline, CDR1 SGDLS and CDR2 YYNGEE. The V gene lost 4 bases and the J gene lost 4 bases, with 18 bases spanning the gap. The sample comprised peripheral blood. The sequence was collected from a man aged 45-65 years with active or convalescent COVID-19. V gene TRBV9 combines with J gene TRBJ2-7; the D gene is possibly TRBD1 (6 bases). For the CDR3, the DNA is TGTGCCAGCAGCCCCCGGACAGCCGTGGGGTACGAGCAGTACTTC. Its protein product is CASSPRTAVGYEQYF.